Presented here are 24 T cell receptor beta chains from one specimen sequenced in a study of CD8 T cells in ankylosing spondylitis (TCRdb year 2017). Libraries came from 5' RACE. TCRdb names Illumina HiSeq 2500 as the instrument used. Through fastp at Q25 and MiXCR, TCRdb rebuilt clones from the public reads, retaining in-frame beta chains. Each entry merges the rows of one CDR3 protein and shows their most common DNA and genes. The sample table holds approximately 340,000 distinct CDR3 sequences, of which about 14% were seen once. The top ten constitute roughly 0.99% of the sample. Sequencing input: blood, either unsorted or a sorted T cell fraction (not recorded which). Source of these receptors: a male donor with ankylosing spondylitis or in good health (not recorded which).

The V gene is TRBV9, the J gene TRBJ2-3, with D perhaps TRBD2 (5 bases). This CDR3 region has 13 residues. Per germline, CDR1 SGDLS and CDR2 YYNGEE. The V gene lost 5 bases and the J gene lost 5 bases, with 12 bases spanning the gap. The CDR3 sequence: CASSRIGEDTQYF. CDR3 DNA: TGTGCCAGCAGTAGAATCGGGGAAGATACGCAGTATTTT. Full variable domain (rest looked up from reference TRBV9 and TRBJ2-3): DSGVTQTPKHLITATGQRVTLRCSPRSGDLSVYWYQQSLDQGLQFLIQYYNGEERAKGNILERFSAQQFPDLHSELNLSSLELGDSALYFCASSRIGEDTQYFGPGTRLTVL.

The chain uses TRBV20-1 and TRBJ1-5; D unresolved. This CDR3 spans 13 amino acids. Per germline, CDR1 DFQATT and CDR2 SNEGSKA (reference sequence). With 2 bases removed from V and 4 bases from J, the gap between germline ends came to 9 bases. This chain's CDR3 is CSARSQPNQPQHF. The CDR3 DNA is TGCAGTGCTAGAAGCCAGCCTAATCAGCCCCAGCATTTT.

This clonotype has just a few counts. The chain combines TRBV12-3 or TRBV12-4 with TRBJ2-4; no clear D gene. The CDR3 is made up of 14 amino acids. V lost 6 bases, J lost 2 bases, and 11 bases lay in between. The CDR3 DNA sequence: TGTGCCAGCAGCAGAGGAGTGACCAAAAACATTCAGTACTTC. Amino acids: CASSRGVTKNIQYF.

This clonotype was counted only a few times. This chain links TRBV25-1 with TRBJ2-5, with 7 bases aligning to TRBD2. V lost 4 bases and J lost 2; bases outside the gene matches: 7. Germline assignment: CDR1 MGHDK and CDR2 SYGVNS. The CDR3 consists of 15 residues. For the CDR3, the DNA is TGTGCCAGCAGTGGGGGCGGCGGGAGACAAGAGACCCAGTACTTC. It yields the protein CASSGGGGRQETQYF.

The genes are TRBV5-1 and TRBJ1-2; possible D gene TRBD1, 5 bases. The CDR3 loop spans 17 amino acids. Germline V lookup: CDR1 SGHRS, CDR2 YFSETQ. The ends were cut back, 0 bases at V and 4 bases at J, with 19 bases in the middle. For the CDR3, the DNA is TGCGCCAGCAGCTTGGGGTTCCAGGGAGACCGTCTCTATGGCTACACCTTC. As protein: CASSLGFQGDRLYGYTF.

This clonotype was counted a few times. The chain joins TRBV4-1 to TRBJ2-5; D remains ambiguous. The CDR3 loop spans 15 amino acids. Germline V lookup: CDR1 MGHRA, CDR2 YSYEKL. Between the trimmed V and J ends, which lost 0 bases and 4 bases, there was a span of 12 bases. CDR3 protein: CASSQDGSFGETQYF. Written as DNA, the CDR3 is TGCGCCAGCAGCCAAGACGGATCGTTCGGAGAGACCCAGTACTTC.

The chain is built from TRBV6-1 and TRBJ2-1; no clear D. V was shortened by 6 bases and J by 9 bases, with 21 bases between the two germline ends. Germline V gives CDR1 MNHNS, CDR2 SASEGT. CDR3 size: 15 residues. CDR3 residues: CASSPSSPRIPEQFF. The DNA of the CDR3 is TGTGCCAGCAGCCCTTCCTCGCCTAGAATTCCTGAGCAGTTCTTC.

This clonotype was seen many times. This rearrangement joins TRBV12-3 or TRBV12-4 to TRBJ1-5; D possibly corresponds to TRBD1 (5 bases). The CDR3 has 14 amino acids. V was pared by 5 bases and J by 2 bases, with 10 bases between. The CDR3 DNA is TGTGCCAGCAGTCTAGGAGGGGGCAATCAGCCCCAGCATTTT. It codes for CASSLGGGNQPQHF.

This clonotype was detected a few times. The chain employs TRBV30 and TRBJ2-1; unclear D gene. Germline assignment: CDR1 GTSNPN and CDR2 SVGIG (reference sequence). Trimming removed 4 bases from V and 2 bases from J, with 12 bases in between. The CDR3 has 14 amino acids. CDR3 region: CAWTYGSTYNEQFF. CDR3 nucleotides: TGTGCCTGGACCTACGGGTCGACCTACAATGAGCAGTTCTTC.

The chain joins TRBV29-1 to TRBJ2-5; D gene unclear. Germline lookup yields CDR1 SQVTM and CDR2 ANQGSEA. V gave up 0 bases and J gave up 5 bases, with 7 bases separating them. This CDR3 has 12 amino acids. CDR3: CSVEDARETQYF. CDR3 bases: TGCAGCGTTGAAGATGCTAGGGAGACCCAGTACTTC. The full variable domain, with the rest looked up from reference TRBV29-1 and TRBJ2-5, is SAVISQKPSRDICQRGTSLTIQCQVDSQVTMMFWYRQQPGQSLTLIATANQGSEATYESGFVIDKFPISRPNLTFSTLTVSNMSPEDSSIYLCSVEDARETQYFGPGTRLLVL.

This clonotype showed up just a few times. This chain links TRBV12-3 or TRBV12-4 with TRBJ1-3; no reliable D call. The CDR3 covers 14 residues. Deletions cut 1 base from V and 4 bases from J, with 8 bases between. The CDR3 loop reads CASSLDPQGNTIYF. The CDR3, as DNA: TGTGCCAGCAGTTTAGACCCCCAGGGAAACACCATATATTTT.

To note about this clonotype: One junction end disagrees with the germline gene, perhaps due to a read error. The chain combines TRBV20-1 with TRBJ2-1; no clear D. CDR1 DFQATT and CDR2 SNEGSKA come from the germline V gene (reference sequence). This CDR3 is built from 17 residues. The CDR3 bases are TGCTGTGCTAGAGATGACGGCCCCGTGGGGTCCTACAATGAGCAGTTCTTC. Protein product: CCARDDGPVGSYNEQFF.

At least ten counts were recorded for this clonotype. The V and J genes are TRBV20-1 and TRBJ2-5, with 10 bases fitting TRBD2. The CDR3 runs 14 residues. CDR1 and CDR2 from the germline V gene are DFQATT and SNEGSKA (reference sequence). V was clipped by 0 bases and J by 7 bases; unmatched bases: 5. CDR3 DNA: TGCAGTGCTAGAGATCGGGAGCGGGGGGGGACCCAGTACTTC. Protein: CSARDRERGGTQYF.

This clonotype was observed at least ten times. V is TRBV12-3 or TRBV12-4 and J is TRBJ1-4; D may be TRBD1 (5 bases). The CDR3 extends over 16 amino acids. With 2 bases removed from V and 3 bases from J, the gap between germline ends came to 13 bases. The chain's CDR3 is CASSLRGKGSNEKLFF. CDR3 nucleotides: TGTGCCAGCAGTTTACGGGGCAAGGGTTCTAATGAAAAACTGTTTTTT.

The J gene is TRBJ1-5, the V gene TRBV4-2; 7 bases align to TRBD1. CDR1 and CDR2 from the germline V gene are LGHNA and YNFKEQ. The CDR3 length is 16 residues. After removal of 0 bases from V and 1 base from J, the junction contained 3 bases not matched to a gene. The CDR3 DNA reads TGTGCCAGCAGCCAAGATCCAGGGGGGAGCAATCAGCCCCAGCATTTT. As protein: CASSQDPGGSNQPQHF.

This clonotype was seen a handful of times. This chain links TRBV10-1 with TRBJ2-1; 7 bases are shared with TRBD1. From germline, CDR1 is WNHNN and CDR2 SYGVQD (reference sequence). The ends lost 4 bases at V and 10 bases at J; junction bases unmatched: 7. CDR3 length equals 13 residues. DNA of the CDR3: TGCGCCAGCAGTGCCATGAGGACAGGAGAGCAGTTCTTC. It specifies CASSAMRTGEQFF.

The rearrangement links TRBV13 to TRBJ2-6; D gene ambiguous. The CDR3 is 16 amino acids. The V and J ends lost 2 bases and 0 bases respectively, with 8 bases between them. In germline, CDR1 is PRHDT, CDR2 FYEKMQ (reference sequence). The CDR3 bases are TGTGCCAGCAGCTTACGGCTGGGCTCTGGGGCCAACGTCCTGACTTTC. Translation: CASSLRLGSGANVLTF.

This clonotype was detected only a few times. The chain combines TRBV2 with TRBJ1-1; D might be TRBD1 (6 bases). Trimming removed 5 bases at V and 3 bases at J, with 13 bases between. CDR3 size: 14 residues. Germline V gene lookup returns CDR1 SNHLY and CDR2 FYNNEI. The CDR3 DNA reads as TGTGCCAGCAGTTCACAGGGACCGTACACTGAAGCTTTCTTT. This gives the protein CASSSQGPYTEAFF.

As DNA, the CDR3 is TGTGCCTGGGGGCACTCTCAAAGCGGGGAGCAGTTCTTC. This translates into CAWGHSQSGEQFF. This sequence joins TRBV30 and TRBJ2-1, with D possibly matching TRBD2 (6 bases). This CDR3 comprises 13 residues. The V gene's germline CDR1 is GTSNPN and CDR2 SVGIG (reference sequence). The V and J ends lost 5 bases and 10 bases respectively, with 18 bases between them.

The genes are TRBV5-1 and TRBJ2-1; TRBD2 matches 13 bases. J was trimmed by 7 bases and V by 3 bases; bases with no gene match: 7. The CDR3 sequence is 16 residues long. The germline V gene has CDR1 SGHRS and CDR2 YFSETQ. The CDR3 is CASSSGLAGAGNEQFF. CDR3 nucleotides: TGCGCCAGCAGCTCCGGACTAGCGGGAGCAGGGAATGAGCAGTTCTTC.

This sequence joins TRBV12-3 or TRBV12-4 and TRBJ2-7, with D possibly matching TRBD2 (5 bases). Trimming left V 6 bases short and J 7 bases short, with 16 bases between. The CDR3 is made up of 13 amino acids. This CDR3 reads CASSLRGNGEQYF. The DNA for the CDR3 is TGTGCCAGCAGCCTACGAGGGAACGGAGAGCAGTACTTC.

This clonotype was counted at least ten times. This rearrangement joins TRBV4-1 to TRBJ2-7; D unresolved. Germline CDR1 and CDR2: MGHRA and YSYEKL. The CDR3 extends over 13 amino acids. V gave up 0 bases and J gave up 1 base, with 4 bases separating them. CDR3 DNA sequence: TGCGCCAGCAGCCAAGAAAGGTCCTACGAGCAGTACTTC. Translating gives CASSQERSYEQYF.

This clonotype appeared a few times. This sequence joins TRBV5-6 and TRBJ2-7; D is unclear. The CDR3 contains 13 residues. Trimming took off 0 bases at V and 5 bases at J, with 9 bases between the two ends. CDR1 and CDR2 (germline): SGHDT, YYEEEE. The CDR3: CASSLEPGNEQYF. CDR3 nucleotides: TGTGCCAGCAGCTTGGAGCCTGGCAACGAGCAGTACTTC. Full variable domain (remainder filled in from reference TRBV5-6 and TRBJ2-7): DAGVTQSPTHLIKTRGQQVTLRCSPKSGHDTVSWYQQALGQGPQFIFQYYEEEERQRGNFPDRFSGHQFPNYSSELNVNALLLGDSALYLCASSLEPGNEQYFGPGTRLTVT.

This clonotype appeared many times. The chain has TRBV14 and TRBJ2-4; D unclear. CDR1 SGHDN and CDR2 FVKESK come from the germline V gene. Between the trimmed V and J ends, which lost 3 bases and 7 bases, there was a span of 4 bases. This CDR3 comprises 11 residues. The CDR3, as DNA: TGTGCCAGCAGCCAGGCGAACATTCAGTACTTC. Translation gives CASSQANIQYF.